Following are 9 T cell receptor beta chains from one sample sequenced in a study of blood T cell repertoires in COVID-19. The table came from immunoSEQ multiplex PCR; TCRdb's copy has only in-frame clones and leaves some out. The data contain 310,000 or so clones, 87% of them singletons. The sequenced material came from PBMCs or T cells enriched from blood (not recorded which). These receptors all come from a woman aged 40 to 49 who had recovered from COVID-19.

V is TRBV28 and J is TRBJ2-2, with a tentative D call TRBD1 (6 bases). Germline V gene lookup returns CDR1 MDHEN and CDR2 SYDVKM. The CDR3 runs to 15 residues. V was pared by 6 bases and J by 4 bases, with 15 bases between. CDR3 sequence: CASRTQGKITGELFF. The DNA for the CDR3 is TGTGCCAGCAGAACACAGGGCAAGATCACCGGGGAGCTGTTTTTT.

This chain connects TRBV2 to TRBJ2-7; tentative D call: TRBD2 (5 bases). Germline lookup yields CDR1 SNHLY and CDR2 FYNNEI. The V and J ends lost 4 bases and 5 bases respectively, with 12 bases between them. The CDR3 consists of 13 residues. The CDR3 spells CASSVRERNEQYF. The CDR3 DNA reads as TGTGCCAGCAGTGTTCGGGAAAGGAACGAGCAGTACTTC. The full variable domain, rest sourced from reference TRBV2 and TRBJ2-7, is EPEVTQTPSHQVTQMGQEVILRCVPISNHLYFYWYRQILGQKVEFLVSFYNNEISEKSEIFDDQFSVERPDGSNFTLKIRSTKLEDSAMYFCASSVRERNEQYFGPGTRLTVT.

The chain recombines TRBV20-1 with TRBJ1-2; weak D call: TRBD1 (5 bases). The ends were cut back, 6 bases at V and 10 bases at J, with 15 bases in the middle. The CDR3 length is 11 residues. Per the germline V gene, CDR1 is DFQATT and CDR2 is SNEGSKA (reference sequence). The CDR3 nucleotides read TGCAGTGCACTGAGTGGGGGGTACTACACCTTC. Its protein is CSALSGGYYTF.

This CDR3 is CASTLPGSNTIYF. The CDR3 DNA reads as TGTGCCAGCACCTTACCCGGGTCAAACACCATATATTTT. The V call is TRBV28, the J call TRBJ1-3; unclear D gene. Germline CDR1 reads MDHEN; CDR2 reads SYDVKM. CDR3 length: 13 residues. Deletions cut 7 bases from V and 6 bases from J, with 13 bases between.

The CDR3 nucleotides read TGTGCCAGCAGTTCCCCGGGACTAGCGGGCTATACGCAGTATTTT. As protein: CASSSPGLAGYTQYF. The chain recombines TRBV6-5 with TRBJ2-3; 12 nucleotides match TRBD2. Looked up from germline, CDR1 is MNHEY and CDR2 is SVGAGI. Trimming removed 4 bases from V and 7 bases from J; junction bases left unmatched: 6. The CDR3 extends over 15 amino acids.

This rearrangement joins TRBV28 to TRBJ2-7; 9 positions match TRBD1. CDR1 MDHEN and CDR2 SYDVKM come from the germline V gene. The V segment lost 5 bases and the J segment 4 bases; nucleotides outside the gene matches: 9. This CDR3 comprises 15 residues. The CDR3 sequence is CASSVTGTGTYEQYF. For the CDR3, the DNA is TGTGCCAGCAGTGTAACCGGGACAGGGACTTACGAGCAGTACTTC.

The V call is TRBV6-5, the J call TRBJ1-1; a possible D gene is TRBD1 (6 bases). CDR1 and CDR2 from the germline V gene are MNHEY and SVGAGI. This CDR3 is built from 15 residues. V dropped 2 bases and J dropped 0 bases, with 10 bases sitting between them. The CDR3 loop is CASSYVGQLNTEAFF. The CDR3 DNA sequence: TGTGCCAGCAGTTACGTAGGACAGCTGAACACTGAAGCTTTCTTT.

The V and J genes are TRBV19 and TRBJ2-7; a weak D match, TRBD2 (5 bases). There are 13 residues in the CDR3. V was clipped by 6 bases and J by 4 bases, with 13 bases between them. The germline V gene encodes CDR1 LNHDA and CDR2 SQIVND (reference sequence). CDR3 DNA sequence: TGTGCCAGTAGGCTCCGGGGTTCGTACGAGCAGTACTTC. Its translation is CASRLRGSYEQYF.

The rearrangement links TRBV7-9 to TRBJ1-2, with 7 bases that match TRBD1. CDR1 and CDR2 from the germline V gene are SEHNR and FQNEAQ (reference sequence). The CDR3 consists of 12 residues. V trimming: 3 bases; J trimming: 8 bases; junction bases outside the gene matches: 3. The CDR3 DNA sequence: TGTGCCAGCAGCTTGAGGGGGCGCGGCTACACCTTC. Translating it yields CASSLRGRGYTF.